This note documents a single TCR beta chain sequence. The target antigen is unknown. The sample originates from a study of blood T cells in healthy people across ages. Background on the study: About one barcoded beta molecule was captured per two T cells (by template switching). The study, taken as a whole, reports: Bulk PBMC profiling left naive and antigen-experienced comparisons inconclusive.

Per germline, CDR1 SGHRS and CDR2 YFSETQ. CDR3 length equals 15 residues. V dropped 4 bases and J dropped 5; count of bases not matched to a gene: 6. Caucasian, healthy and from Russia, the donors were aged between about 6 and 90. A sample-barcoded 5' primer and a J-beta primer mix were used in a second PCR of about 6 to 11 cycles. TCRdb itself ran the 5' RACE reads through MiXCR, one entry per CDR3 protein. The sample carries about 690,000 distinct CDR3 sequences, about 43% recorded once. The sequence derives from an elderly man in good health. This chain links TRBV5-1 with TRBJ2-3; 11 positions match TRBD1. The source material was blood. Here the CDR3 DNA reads TGCGCCAGCAGCAGAGGACAGGGGGCGGGAGATACGCAGTATTTT. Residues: CASSRGQGAGDTQYF.